The 22 T cell receptor beta chains given below trace back to one sample, sequenced in a study of blood T cell repertoires in COVID-19. Assay: immunoSEQ multiplex PCR; the TCRdb copy retains only in-frame clones and omits some. This sample has tens of thousands of clones, with 80% to 90% found just once. What was sequenced was peripheral blood. The receptors were gathered from a woman in her seventies with acute or convalescent COVID-19.

V and J are TRBV7-2 and TRBJ2-3; the D is unclear. Germline CDR1 reads SGHTA; CDR2 reads FQGNSA. This CDR3 is built from 17 residues. V dropped 5 bases and J dropped 0 bases, with 18 bases sitting between them. CDR3 region: CASSLEVAVISTDTQYF. The CDR3 region has the DNA TGTGCCAGCAGCCTTGAGGTGGCCGTTATTAGCACAGATACGCAGTATTTT. Based on the CDR3 plus reference TRBV7-2 and TRBJ2-3, the full variable domain is GAGVSQSPSNKVTEKGKDVELRCDPISGHTALYWYRQSLGQGLEFLIYFQGNSAPDKSGLPSDRFSAERTGGSVSTLTIQRTQQEDSAVYLCASSLEVAVISTDTQYFGPGTRLTVL.

CDR3 nucleotides: TGTGCCAGCAGCTGGCGGGTCAGGGGCCGGTTGACTAGCGGTAGCTACAATGAGCAGTTCTTC. This gives the protein CASSWRVRGRLTSGSYNEQFF. The chain uses TRBV7-8 and TRBJ2-1, with TRBD2 matching 9 bases. The CDR3 runs 21 residues. Trimming cost V 4 bases and J 3 bases; bases outside gene matches: 22. CDR1 is SGHVS, CDR2 FQNEAQ, per germline.

The chain joins TRBV28 to TRBJ2-1; 11 bases match TRBD2. CDR3 length: 15 amino acids. Germline lookup yields CDR1 MDHEN and CDR2 SYDVKM. V shed 6 bases and J 2 bases; nucleotides not matched to a gene: 3. For the CDR3, the DNA is TGTGCCAGCAGCTTACTAGCGGGAGCCTACAATGAGCAGTTCTTC. Amino acid sequence: CASSLLAGAYNEQFF. Full variable domain (outside the CDR3, taken from reference TRBV28 and TRBJ2-1): DVKVTQSSRYLVKRTGEKVFLECVQDMDHENMFWYRQDPGLGLRLIYFSYDVKMKEKGDIPEGYSVSREKKERFSLILESASTNQTSMYLCASSLLAGAYNEQFFGPGTRLTVL.

This rearrangement joins TRBV11-3 to TRBJ2-1, with TRBD2 as a possible D gene (6 bases). There are 16 residues in the CDR3. Per the germline V gene, CDR1 is SGHNT and CDR2 is YENEEA. V was trimmed by 5 bases and J by 4 bases, leaving 18 bases between them. The DNA for the CDR3 is TGTGCCAGCAGCCCCCCTGGGCTCGGGAGTTACAATGAGCAGTTCTTC. This sequence encodes CASSPPGLGSYNEQFF.

V and J are TRBV5-4 and TRBJ2-2, with TRBD2 as a possible D gene (5 bases). Deletions cut 3 bases from V and 1 base from J, with 10 bases between. CDR1 and CDR2 (germline): SGHNT, YYREEE (reference sequence). This CDR3 region has 15 residues. CDR3 region: CASSSERMNTGELFF. The CDR3 DNA reads as TGTGCCAGCAGCTCGGAGCGGATGAACACCGGGGAGCTGTTTTTT.

The chain has TRBV24-1 and TRBJ1-3, with 7 bases lining up with TRBD1. CDR3 size: 17 residues. V lost 3 bases to trimming and J lost 0 bases; unmatched junction nucleotides: 7. Germline loops: CDR1 KGHDR, CDR2 SFDVKD. The CDR3 region has the DNA TGTGCCACCAGTGATGACCCCGGGACAGACTCTGGAAACACCATATATTTT. This codes for CATSDDPGTDSGNTIYF.

This clone was found a few times. V is TRBV9 and J is TRBJ1-2; TRBD1 agrees at 9 bases. The V gene end was trimmed by 2 bases and the J gene end by 2 bases; junction bases not matched to a gene: 7. Germline lookup yields CDR1 SGDLS and CDR2 YYNGEE. This CDR3 is 16 amino acids long. The CDR3 coding sequence is TGTGCCAGCAGCGTCGGGACAGGGACCGCAAACTATGGCTACACCTTC. As protein: CASSVGTGTANYGYTF.

The DNA for the CDR3 is TGTGCCAGCAGCTTACAGGGTGGCTCACCCCTCCACTTT. It specifies CASSLQGGSPLHF. The chain combines TRBV7-9 with TRBJ1-6, with TRBD1 as a possible D gene (5 bases). The CDR3 loop spans 13 amino acids. The V end was cut by 2 bases, the J end by 10 bases, with 9 bases between. CDR1 and CDR2 (germline): SEHNR, FQNEAQ (reference sequence).

The chain recombines TRBV3-1 (or the pseudogene TRBV3-2) with TRBJ2-1; tentatively, D is TRBD1 (6 bases). Germline loops: CDR1 LGHDT, CDR2 YNNKEL (reference sequence). Trimming removed 3 bases from V and 8 bases from J, with 20 bases in between. CDR3 length equals 16 residues. CDR3 amino acids: CASSHAGTHKRDEQFF. The CDR3 bases are TGTGCCAGCAGCCATGCCGGGACACATAAAAGAGATGAGCAGTTCTTC.

The CDR3, as DNA: TGTGCCAGTAGTTTTTCGGGACAGTCCCTAGGAGCTGAAGCTTTCTTT. Translated: CASSFSGQSLGAEAFF. The chain has TRBV19 and TRBJ1-1, with 7 bases matching TRBD1. The CDR3 sequence is 16 residues long. Unmatched junction bases numbered 15, after V lost 5 bases and J lost 6 bases. Looked up from germline, CDR1 is LNHDA and CDR2 is SQIVND (reference sequence).

This clone came up a few times. The CDR3 loop reads CAWSVVSGTGTLHF. In DNA, the CDR3 is TGTGCCTGGAGTGTAGTTTCGGGAACCGGGACCCTCCACTTT. This chain links TRBV30 with TRBJ1-6; D is undetermined. The length of the CDR3 is 14 residues. Germline lookup yields CDR1 GTSNPN and CDR2 SVGIG (reference sequence). The ends were cut back, 0 bases at V and 14 bases at J, with 17 bases in the middle.

This chain joins TRBV5-8 and TRBJ2-5, with a tentative D call TRBD1 (6 bases). Trimming shortened V by 4 bases and J by 3 bases, and 16 bases separated the two germline ends. The V gene's germline CDR1 is SGHTS and CDR2 YDEGEE. The CDR3 contains 15 residues. The CDR3 here is CASSTFSRDKETQYF. For the CDR3, the DNA is TGTGCCAGCAGCACATTTTCCCGGGACAAAGAGACCCAGTACTTC.

The CDR3 DNA follows: TGTGCCAGCAGTACAGGGCCCTCGGGCTATGGCTACACCTTC. It codes for CASSTGPSGYGYTF. This chain joins TRBV3-1 (or the pseudogene TRBV3-2) and TRBJ1-2, with a possible D match to TRBD1 (6 bases). CDR3 size: 14 residues. Germline V gives CDR1 LGHDT, CDR2 YNNKEL (reference sequence). Trimming pared 6 bases from V and 4 bases from J, leaving 15 bases between.

The chain couples TRBV7-3 to TRBJ1-6; 8 nucleotides match TRBD1. Germline V lookup: CDR1 SGHTA, CDR2 FQGTGA. V shed 8 bases, J shed 2 bases, and the junction held 5 bases outside the gene matches. The CDR3 spans 15 residues. The chain's CDR3 is CASGRGRAYNSPLHF. The CDR3, as DNA: TGTGCCAGCGGCAGGGGGCGAGCCTATAATTCACCCCTCCACTTT.

This clone appeared a few times. The chain uses TRBV23-1 and TRBJ1-6; D possibly corresponds to TRBD1 (5 bases). TRBV23-1 is sorted into the ORF group, with uncertain function. The CDR3 sequence is 18 residues long. V was pared by 3 bases and J by 10 bases, with 25 bases between. CDR3 in amino acids: CASSQGHSSRDVTSPLHF. In DNA, the CDR3 is TGCGCCAGCAGTCAGGGTCATTCGTCGCGGGACGTCACATCACCCCTCCACTTT.

V is TRBV27 and J is TRBJ1-2; the match to TRBD1 covers 7 bases. The V and J ends lost 6 bases and 4 bases, in that order; junction bases with no gene match: 8. Germline assignment: CDR1 MNHEY and CDR2 SMNVEV (reference sequence). The CDR3 consists of 14 residues. This chain's CDR3 is CASSFQGGSYGYTF. In nucleotides, the CDR3 is TGTGCCAGCAGCTTTCAGGGGGGCAGCTATGGCTACACCTTC.

The chain has TRBV6-5 and TRBJ2-1; no reliable D call. The germline V and J ends were trimmed by 6 bases and 9 bases, with 15 bases remaining between them. CDR1 and CDR2 (germline): MNHEY, SVGAGI. The CDR3 has 13 residues. The CDR3 coding sequence is TGTGCCAGCAGCCGTCCTCAGGCTACTGAGCAGTTCTTC. It encodes CASSRPQATEQFF.

The chain recombines TRBV7-6 with TRBJ2-5; 9 bases match TRBD1. The CDR3 extends over 15 amino acids. Germline V gene data show CDR1 as SGHVS and CDR2 as FNYEAQ. J was trimmed by 5 bases and V by 5 bases; bases with no gene match: 9. The DNA for the CDR3 is TGTGCCAGCAGCACCGGGACAGGGAGACTGGAGACCCAGTACTTC. This sequence encodes CASSTGTGRLETQYF.

V usage is TRBV10-3 and J usage is TRBJ1-1; TRBD1 matches 7 bases. V lost 6 bases, J lost 1 base, and 5 bases stayed unmatched. The germline V gene encodes CDR1 ENHRY and CDR2 SYGVKD. The length of the CDR3 is 14 residues. The CDR3 nucleotides read TGTGCCATCAGCAAGGGACAGTCGAACACTGAAGCTTTCTTT. This gives the protein CAISKGQSNTEAFF.

The chain combines TRBV10-3 with TRBJ2-7; 7 bases line up with TRBD2. The CDR3 has 16 amino acids. V lost 6 bases to trimming and J lost 4 bases; unmatched junction nucleotides: 15. Germline V gene data show CDR1 as ENHRY and CDR2 as SYGVKD. CDR3 coding DNA: TGTGCCATCAGGGGCGGTGTCGGGGAGGGCTCTTACGAGCAGTACTTC. Protein sequence: CAIRGGVGEGSYEQYF.

This clone was found a few times. The rearrangement uses TRBV19 and TRBJ1-6, with TRBD1 matching 10 bases. CDR3 size: 14 residues. Per the germline V gene, CDR1 is LNHDA and CDR2 is SQIVND (reference sequence). Unmatched junction bases numbered 1, after V lost 5 bases and J lost 6 bases. The DNA of the CDR3 is TGTGCCAGTAGTGGGACAGGGGTTAATTCACCCCTCCACTTT. Its protein is CASSGTGVNSPLHF.

The sample holds a few counts of this clone. This chain uses TRBV28 with TRBJ1-1; weak D call: TRBD1 (6 bases). The CDR3 is 14 residues long. The germline V gene encodes CDR1 MDHEN and CDR2 SYDVKM. Trimming took 6 bases from V and 4 from J, leaving 15 bases between them. This CDR3 reads CASRNRVSGTEAFF. CDR3 nucleotides: TGTGCCAGCAGAAACAGGGTGAGCGGCACTGAAGCTTTCTTT. The whole variable domain, remainder taken from reference TRBV28 and TRBJ1-1, is DVKVTQSSRYLVKRTGEKVFLECVQDMDHENMFWYRQDPGLGLRLIYFSYDVKMKEKGDIPEGYSVSREKKERFSLILESASTNQTSMYLCASRNRVSGTEAFFGQGTRLTVV.